This TCR beta chain stems from a study of CD8 T cells in ankylosing spondylitis. The study, taken as a whole, reports: Matched synovial fluid from ankylosing spondylitis patients was reported to be enriched for disease-linked clones. It appeared that ankylosing spondylitis blood was characterized by a TCR beta motif of seven or eight highly homologous variants.

At least ten counts were recorded for this clonotype. What it recognizes is unknown. The length of the CDR3 is 15 residues. Germline CDR1 KGHSH, CDR2 LQKENI. After removal of 6 bases from V and 9 bases from J, the junction contained 7 bases not matched to a gene. Libraries of TCR beta came from quantitative 5'-RACE with molecular barcodes. TCRdb re-derived calls from the 5' RACE reads in MiXCR, one entry per CDR3 protein. The sample yields 150,000 to 200,000 distinct CDR3 sequences, roughly 13% seen once. The source of this sequence is a female donor with ankylosing spondylitis or in good health (not recorded which). The chain has TRBV18 and TRBJ2-1; 14 bases map to TRBD2. The sample comprised blood, either unsorted or a sorted T cell fraction (not recorded which). CDR3 coding DNA: TGTGCCAGCTCCCCTGGGACTAGCGGGAGAGGTGAGCAGTTCTTC. Protein: CASSPGTSGRGEQFF.